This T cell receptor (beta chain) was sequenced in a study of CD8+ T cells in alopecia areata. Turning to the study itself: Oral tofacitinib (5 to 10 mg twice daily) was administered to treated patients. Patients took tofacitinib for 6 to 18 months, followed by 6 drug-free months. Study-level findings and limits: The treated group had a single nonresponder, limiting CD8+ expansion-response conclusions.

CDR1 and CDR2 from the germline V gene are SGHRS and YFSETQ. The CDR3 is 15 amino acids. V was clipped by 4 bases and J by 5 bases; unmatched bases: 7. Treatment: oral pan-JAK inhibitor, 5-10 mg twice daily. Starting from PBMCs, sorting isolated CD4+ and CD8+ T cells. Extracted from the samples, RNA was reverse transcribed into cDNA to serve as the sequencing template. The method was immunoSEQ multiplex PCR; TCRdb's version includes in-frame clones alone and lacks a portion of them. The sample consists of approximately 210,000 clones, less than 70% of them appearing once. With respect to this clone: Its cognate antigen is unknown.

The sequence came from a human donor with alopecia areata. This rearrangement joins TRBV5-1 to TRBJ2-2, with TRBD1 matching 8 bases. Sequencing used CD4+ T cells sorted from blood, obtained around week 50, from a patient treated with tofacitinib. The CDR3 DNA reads TGCGCCAGCAGCGTACTACAGGGGGGAACCGGGGAGCTGTTTTTT. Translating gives CASSVLQGGTGELFF. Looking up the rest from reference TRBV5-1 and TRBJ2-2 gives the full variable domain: KAGVTQTPRYLIKTRGQQVTLSCSPISGHRSVSWYQQTPGQGLQFLFEYFSETQRNKGNFPGRFSGRQFSNSRSEMNVSTLELGDSALYLCASSVLQGGTGELFFGEGSRLTVL.